The text below deals with one T cell receptor beta chain. The antigen remains unidentified. The record originates from a study of T cell responses to AZD1222 COVID-19 vaccine. Study observations and caveats: Spike as a whole was targeted by vaccine-associated CD4 TCRs, dominant at 160-218 and 743-854. With two AZD1222 doses given, Spike-specific TCR breadth and depth both rose.

Only in-frame clones appear in the TCRdb table, and some are missing; sequencing was by immunoSEQ multiplex PCR. The sample includes tens of thousands of clones, about 83% of them seen just once. Germline CDR1 reads SNHLY; CDR2 reads FYNNEI. V shed 3 bases, J shed 0 bases, and the junction held 7 bases outside the gene matches. This CDR3 spans 18 amino acids. Sequenced here: peripheral blood, sampled on day 0 of AZD1222 vaccination. The chain combines TRBV2 with TRBJ1-4, with 10 positions matching TRBD1. The sequence derives from an adult in good health. CDR3 loop: CASSDLTGGLATNEKLFF. The DNA of the CDR3 is TGTGCCAGCAGTGATCTGACAGGGGGCTTAGCAACTAATGAAAAACTGTTTTTT.